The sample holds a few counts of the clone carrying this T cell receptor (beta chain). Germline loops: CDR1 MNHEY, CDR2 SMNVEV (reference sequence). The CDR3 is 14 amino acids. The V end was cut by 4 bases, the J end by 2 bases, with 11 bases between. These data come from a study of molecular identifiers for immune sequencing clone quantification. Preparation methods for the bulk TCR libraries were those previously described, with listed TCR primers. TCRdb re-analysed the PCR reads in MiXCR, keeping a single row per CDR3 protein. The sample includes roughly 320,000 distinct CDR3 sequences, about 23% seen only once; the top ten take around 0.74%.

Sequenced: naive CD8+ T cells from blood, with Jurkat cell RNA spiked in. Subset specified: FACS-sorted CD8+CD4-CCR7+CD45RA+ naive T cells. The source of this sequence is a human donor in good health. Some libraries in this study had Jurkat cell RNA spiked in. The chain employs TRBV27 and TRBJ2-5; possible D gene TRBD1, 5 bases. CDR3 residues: CASSSLGHQETQYF. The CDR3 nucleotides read TGTGCCAGCAGTTCGTTGGGGCATCAAGAGACCCAGTACTTC.